The next 6 T cell receptor beta chains were all read from a single sample in a study of T cells after yellow fever vaccination. Each CDR3 protein is one row after TCRdb ran MiXCR on the 5' RACE reads. The sample holds about 240,000 distinct CDR3 sequences, 6.9% seen once. The sample was CD4+ T cells sorted from PBMCs, taken 15 days after the yellow fever booster vaccination. These receptors came from a man between 25 and 39 years old who received the YFV17D yellow fever vaccine.

The sample holds a few counts of this clonotype. The chain has TRBV9 and TRBJ2-7; D possibly corresponds to TRBD2 (6 bases). Germline values: CDR1 SGDLS, CDR2 YYNGEE. V was pared by 3 bases and J by 2 bases, with 12 bases between. The CDR3 runs 14 residues. The CDR3 DNA follows: TGTGCCAGCAGCGCCCGGGACTCAGCCTACGAGCAGTACTTC. Translation gives CASSARDSAYEQYF.

The rearrangement links TRBV18 to TRBJ1-2, with 7 bases matching TRBD1. The germline CDR1 and CDR2 sequences are KGHSH and LQKENI. CDR3 length equals 13 residues. After removal of 6 bases from V and 7 bases from J, the junction contained 8 bases not matched to a gene. In DNA form, the CDR3 reads TGTGCCAGCTCTCCTCGGGAGGGGGCTGGCTACACCTTC. Amino acid sequence: CASSPREGAGYTF. Complete variable domain (other parts from reference TRBV18 and TRBJ1-2): NAGVMQNPRHLVRRRGQEARLRCSPMKGHSHVYWYRQLPEEGLKFMVYLQKENIIDESGMPKERFSAEFPKEGPSILRIQQVVRGDSAAYFCASSPREGAGYTFGSGTRLTVV.

This clonotype was observed a handful of times. This rearrangement joins TRBV7-3 to TRBJ2-3; 11 bases agree with TRBD2. Germline lookup yields CDR1 SGHTA and CDR2 FQGTGA. The CDR3 has 16 residues. J was trimmed by 3 bases and V by 5 bases; bases with no gene match: 7. The CDR3 DNA follows: TGTGCCAGCAGCCCCATAGCGGGAGGGAAGACAGATACGCAGTATTTT. The encoded protein is CASSPIAGGKTDTQYF.

The rearrangement links TRBV12-3 or TRBV12-4 to TRBJ1-1; TRBD1 is a possible D gene (5 bases). Trimming cost V 7 bases and J 5 bases, with 17 bases left between them. The CDR3 contains 14 residues. DNA of the CDR3: TGTGCCAGCAAAAGGGGTCAGGGTTTAACTGAAGCTTTCTTT. Protein: CASKRGQGLTEAFF.

In this sample, this clonotype turned up many times. V gene TRBV12-3 or TRBV12-4 combines with J gene TRBJ2-1, with 13 bases lining up with TRBD2. With 6 bases clipped from V and 7 bases from J, the junction kept 6 bases outside the gene matches. This CDR3 has 15 residues. CDR3 loop: CASRSGLAGTNEQFF. The DNA of the CDR3 is TGTGCCAGCAGGTCGGGACTAGCGGGGACTAATGAGCAGTTCTTC.

The chain uses TRBV10-3 and TRBJ2-7; TRBD2 matches 7 bases. Germline values: CDR1 ENHRY, CDR2 SYGVKD. V lost 4 bases, J lost 2 bases, and 5 bases stayed unmatched. The CDR3 is 14 amino acids. CDR3 sequence (DNA): TGTGCCATCAGTGGAGCGGGACGCACCTACGAGCAGTACTTC. This sequence encodes CAISGAGRTYEQYF.